This TCR beta chain was obtained from a study of blood T cell repertoires in COVID-19. The assay was immunoSEQ multiplex PCR, and TCRdb's table has in-frame clones only and misses some. The table includes about 44,000 clones, around 94% detected once. While infection was still active, Seattle patients were enrolled and then followed longitudinally. Deletions cut 5 bases from V and 3 bases from J, with 17 bases between. Per germline, CDR1 SGHDN and CDR2 FVKESK. This CDR3 comprises 16 residues. The rearrangement links TRBV14 to TRBJ2-1, with D maybe TRBD2 (5 bases). The sequence derives from a man in his fifties with COVID-19, enrolled during active disease. Sequencing was done on a sample of peripheral blood. CDR3 nucleotide sequence: TGTGCCAGCAGCGACACGAGTGGAGGATTCTACAATGAGCAGTTCTTC. It translates to CASSDTSGGFYNEQFF.